These T cell receptor beta chains were read from a single sample in a study of shared clonotypes between healthy human individuals. Profiling relied on immunoSEQ multiplex PCR, and the TCRdb table lists in-frame clones only, not all of them. The sample records 850,000 to 1,200,000 clones, around 76% being singletons. The source material was memory CD4+ T cells sorted from blood. The receptors here all came from a man aged 18-30 years in good health. CDR3s include the opening cysteine and the closing phenylalanine or tryptophan. D genes are given only for firm matches. For some rows the clone size is stated as once, few or many, or as a class when expanded; others skip it.

j_gene | abundance | d_gene | v_gene | CDR3nt | CDR3aa
TRBJ1-2 | NA | NA | TRBV18 | TGTGCCAGCTCACCAGAGGCACAGCACTATGGCTACACCTTC | CASSPEAQHYGYTF
TRBJ1-1 | NA | NA | TRBV27 | TGTGCCAGCAGTCACTTCAGGGGCTATGAAACCACTGAAGCTTTCTTT | CASSHFRGYETTEAFF
TRBJ1-2 | NA | NA | TRBV5-1 | TGCGCCAGCAGCGTCGGGGGCGCGGATGGCTACACCTTC | CASSVGGADGYTF
TRBJ2-5 | NA | NA | TRBV6-1 | TGTGCCAGCAGTGCATGGGGGGCGCTAGAGACCCAGTACTTC | CASSAWGALETQYF
TRBJ2-2 | many | NA | TRBV4-1 | TGCGCCAGCAGCCCCGAGGGCACCCAGAACACCGGGGAGCTGTTTTTT | CASSPEGTQNTGELFF
TRBJ2-7 | NA | TRBD1 | TRBV2 | TGTGCCAGCAACCGGGACAGGGTGTCCGAGCAGTACTTC | CASNRDRVSEQYF
TRBJ1-2 | NA | NA | TRBV6-4 | TGTGCCAGCAGGACTCTAGGGACATTTACGGGCTATGGCTACACCTTC | CASRTLGTFTGYGYTF
TRBJ1-1 | NA | NA | TRBV5-1 | TGCGCCAGCAGTGCTACGGGGGCCGAAGCTTTCTTT | CASSATGAEAFF
TRBJ1-2 | NA | NA | TRBV4-1 | TGCGCCAGCAGCCAACAATTGACAACTAACTATGGCTACACCTTC | CASSQQLTTNYGYTF
TRBJ2-7 | NA | NA | TRBV5-4 | TGTGCCAGCAGCACCGGGACGTCTCTAGGCGAGCAGTACTTC | CASSTGTSLGEQYF
TRBJ2-5 | NA | TRBD2 | TRBV9 | TGTGCCAGCAGCCCTAGGCCGGGACTAGCGGGGGGAGAGACCCAGTACTTC | CASSPRPGLAGGETQYF
TRBJ2-2 | NA | NA | TRBV11-2 | TGTGCCAGCAGCACTGGACTGGGTGGCACCGGGGAGCTGTTTTTT | CASSTGLGGTGELFF
TRBJ2-3 | NA | NA | TRBV10-3 | TGTGCCATCACAGGGGACGCAGATACGCAGTATTTT | CAITGDADTQYF
TRBJ1-1 | many | NA | TRBV5-1 | TGCGCCAGCAGCCCCAGGGAACGTTCCGTGAACACTGAAGCTTTCTTT | CASSPRERSVNTEAFF
TRBJ2-4 | NA | TRBD2 | TRBV19 | TGTGCCACAGTAGAGGGGTTAGTAGCGGGAGTTGGGGCCAAAAACATTCAGTACTTC | CATVEGLVAGVGAKNIQYF
TRBJ1-4 | NA | TRBD1 | TRBV7-9 | TGTGCCAGCAGCTCAGACAGGGGGAGTGAAAAACTGTTTTTT | CASSSDRGSEKLFF
TRBJ1-5 | NA | TRBD1 | TRBV27 | TGTGCCAGCACCACTTACCTATCGAGGGACAGACTAAATCAGCCCCAGCATTTT | CASTTYLSRDRLNQPQHF